What follows are 2 T cell receptor beta chains derived from one specimen sequenced in a study of cytomegalovirus exposure and HLA in healthy donors. PCR primers comprised 60 Vbeta and 13 Jbeta primers. The method was immunoSEQ multiplex PCR; TCRdb's version includes in-frame clones alone and lacks a portion of them. The sample lists under 200,000 clones, more than 9.5% occurring once. The specimen was PBMCs. The receptors derive from a man in his forties or fifties in good health and CMV-seropositive.

This clone was detected only a few times. This chain links TRBV6-1 with TRBJ1-3; no clear D gene. V dropped 3 bases and J dropped 1 base, with 13 bases sitting between them. Germline CDR1 reads MNHNS; CDR2 reads SASEGT. CDR3 size: 16 residues. The CDR3 here is CASSEGRGLSGNTIYF. CDR3 DNA: TGTGCCAGCAGTGAGGGTCGGGGATTATCTGGAAACACCATATATTTT.

This clone turned up a few times. The chain recombines TRBV6-5 with TRBJ1-2, with TRBD1 matching over 8 bases. There are 14 residues in the CDR3. The ends lost 4 bases at V and 4 bases at J; junction bases unmatched: 5. From germline, CDR1 is MNHEY and CDR2 SVGAGI. The CDR3 reads CASSSAGGSYGYTF. The CDR3 DNA is TGTGCCAGCAGTTCGGCAGGGGGCAGCTATGGCTACACCTTC.